Here is one T cell receptor (beta chain) with its context. Its antigen is currently not known. No base quality information exists; no much larger clone differs at one position. This record comes from a study of human T cells and chemical hapten exposure (dated by TCRdb to 2020 to 2022). With regard to the full study: For sensitization, 2% DPC in acetone was applied to an approximately 2 cm by approximately 2 cm area of upper inner arm skin. Weekly therapeutic DPC doses were additionally applied to the scalp of patients throughout the roughly 25-week study period. Patch testing on the upper back used Finn chambers containing 0.01% DPC, with scoring done after 6 days according to International Contact Dermatitis Research Group standards. The mostly female patient cohort included alopecia areata with under or over 50% scalp involvement, alopecia totalis and alopecia universalis. Libraries were pooled for sequencing, and per-sample TCR yields varied mainly because of small differences in library volumes within the pool. In alopecia patients, the study followed how the peripheral blood TCR repertoire changed in vivo over primary and secondary sensitization to diphenylcyclopropenone (DPC), a hapten. Blood was sampled from patients pre-sensitization (week 0) and at 2, 6 and about 24 weeks after DPC sensitization. Approximately 28 alopecia patients gave blood for TCR sequencing at one to four time points (pre-sensitization, 2, 6 and 24 weeks). The paper as a whole reports these results and caveats: DPC sensitization did not change the number of TCRs with a frequency above 1 in 1000, and there was no evidence of changes in global repertoire structure. Because every patient had alopecia, a presumed autoimmune disease, the patients' immune response might differ from that of healthy individuals. After repeated subsampling, the strength of the expansion versus patch-test correlation and the threshold at which it became significant changed. Significantly more large CDR3 similarity clusters were formed by expanded TCRs than by pre-sensitization or healthy control sets, consistent with antigen-driven responses. The number of PT1 expanded TCRs positively correlated with patch test score, significant at thresholds 8, 16 and 32 but not 4.

The CDR3 goes from the cysteine to the phenylalanine over 12 residues. Solely the CDR3 DNA is kept, with 36 bases framed from the first base. The germline ends are 13 bases apart after V is trimmed by 5 bases and J by 8 bases. CDR1 is given as SQVTM and CDR2 as ANQGSEA, both from the germline V gene. The time point label corresponds to: patch test 2, 6 weeks after DPC sensitization. Taken with the paper, the label for treatment or condition translates to: therapeutic diphenylcyclopropenone sensitization with weekly scalp DPC. At every patch-test visit, the blood draw took place before the patch test was put on. To be eligible, patients had to be aged 18 to 70, diagnosed with alopecia and judged suitable for DPC therapy, while pregnant patients were excluded. Total RNA was isolated from unfractionated whole blood collected in Tempus Blood RNA tubes. Library preparation used RACE. The listed sequencing device is NextSeq 500. During library preparation, unique molecular identifiers were attached to individual cDNA molecules so that TCRs could be counted in a quantitative, reproducible way. Both TCR alpha and TCR beta chains were sequenced from each blood RNA sample. The original methods were these. Samples had a median of roughly 99,000 TCRs, with a range from 23,224 to 690,600. The Decombinator software suite was used to annotate V, J and CDR3 in the TCR reads. Every sample was subsampled to the same number of TCRs (28,000) for the PS versus PT1 abundance plots. Expanded TCRs were defined as absent before sensitization and observed at least eight times at the 2-week time point. TCRdb trimmed public reads at Q25 via fastp, called clones via MiXCR and kept in-frame beta chains. Merged by CDR3 protein, the rows form single entries marked with the most common genes and DNA. TCRdb's processing, not the authors', yielded these V and J calls. Within this sample are under 75,000 distinct CDR3 sequences, with 8.5% of them counted one time only. The biggest ten clones account for roughly 3% of the sample.

The sequences come from whole blood, collected in connection with sensitization to the hapten diphenylcyclopropenone (DPC). The clonotype originates from a woman between 50 and 59 years old with alopecia areata. Some clones in this sample may be carry-over from other donors' samples. The chain was built from TRBV29-1 and TRBJ2-1, with no confident D gene call. This receptor has the CDR3 CSVSRPYDEQFF. The DNA is as follows: TGCAGCGTTTCTCGCCCGTACGATGAGCAGTTCTTC.